The TCR beta chain described here comes from a study of blood T cell repertoires in COVID-19. Libraries were prepared by immunoSEQ multiplex PCR; TCRdb keeps only in-frame clonotypes and omits some of them. This table has 470,000 or so clones, around 89% appearing once. Trimming removed 0 bases at V and 12 bases at J, with 11 bases between. Germline values: CDR1 SGHDN, CDR2 FVKESK. The CDR3 is made up of 12 amino acids. The genes are TRBV14 and TRBJ2-5; D perhaps matches TRBD1 (5 bases). This sequence originates from a young woman with acute or convalescent COVID-19. The sequenced sample was peripheral blood. The CDR3 sequence: CASSQDRETEYF. CDR3 nucleotides: TGTGCCAGCAGCCAAGATCGTGAGACAGAGTACTTC.